The 21 T cell receptor beta chains presented below share a single source sample, sequenced in a study of shared clonotypes between healthy human individuals. The protocol was immunoSEQ multiplex PCR, while the TCRdb copy is restricted to in-frame clones and leaves out a portion. The sample lists about 680,000 clones; around 73% were seen once. The sequenced material came from memory CD4+ T cells sorted from blood. As for subset: CD45RA-negative fraction. These receptors all come from a woman in her twenties or thirties in good health.

The chain carries TRBV10-3 and TRBJ2-3, with D maybe TRBD2 (5 bases). The CDR3 is 11 residues long. The germline V gene has CDR1 ENHRY and CDR2 SYGVKD. The V and J ends lost 3 bases and 10 bases respectively, with 8 bases between them. CDR3 sequence (DNA): TGTGCCATCAGTGATGAGGGTCCGCAGTATTTT. Residues: CAISDEGPQYF.

The V call is TRBV6-5, the J call TRBJ1-4; 7 bases agree with TRBD1. The CDR3 extends over 13 amino acids. CDR1 is MNHEY, CDR2 SVGAGI, per germline. V lost 0 bases, J lost 8 bases, and 0 bases stayed unmatched. The CDR3 DNA reads TGTGCCAGCAGTTACTCGACAGGGGAAAAACTGTTTTTT. Its protein product is CASSYSTGEKLFF.

The chain uses TRBV6-1 and TRBJ2-1; 13 nucleotides line up with TRBD2. V was pared by 6 bases and J by 8 bases, with 7 bases of the junction left unmatched. The CDR3 has 15 amino acids. Germline CDR1 reads MNHNS; CDR2 reads SASEGT. The CDR3 region is CASRARLAGGDEQFF. Here the CDR3 DNA reads TGTGCCAGCAGGGCCCGACTAGCGGGAGGCGATGAGCAGTTCTTC.

The chain joins TRBV14 to TRBJ1-1; D unresolved. There are 13 residues in the CDR3. V was trimmed by 4 bases and J by 3 bases, leaving 9 bases between them. CDR1 is SGHDN and CDR2 is FVKESK in the germline V gene. CDR3 loop: CASSLGLDTEAFF. The CDR3 nucleotides are TGTGCCAGCAGCCTAGGACTCGACACTGAAGCTTTCTTT.

This clone was seen a few times. V is TRBV28 and J is TRBJ2-3; D gene ambiguous. Germline loops: CDR1 MDHEN, CDR2 SYDVKM. Trimming took off 8 bases at V and 1 base at J, with 13 bases between the two ends. The CDR3 length is 14 residues. CDR3 region: CASEPTGGTDTQYF. The CDR3 nucleotides read TGTGCCAGCGAACCAACTGGGGGCACAGATACGCAGTATTTT. Full variable domain (rest looked up from reference TRBV28 and TRBJ2-3): DVKVTQSSRYLVKRTGEKVFLECVQDMDHENMFWYRQDPGLGLRLIYFSYDVKMKEKGDIPEGYSVSREKKERFSLILESASTNQTSMYLCASEPTGGTDTQYFGPGTRLTVL.

The chain combines TRBV6-1 with TRBJ1-4; D is possibly TRBD1 (6 bases). CDR1 and CDR2 (germline): MNHNS, SASEGT. This CDR3 spans 13 amino acids. V gave up 6 bases and J gave up 3 bases, with 8 bases separating them. The CDR3 DNA is TGTGCCAGCAGGCCAGGGGCTAATGAAAAACTGTTTTTT. Translating it yields CASRPGANEKLFF.

In its sample, this clone was seen a few times. This rearrangement joins TRBV25-1 to TRBJ2-7, with D maybe TRBD2 (7 bases). The CDR3 is made up of 13 amino acids. Germline values: CDR1 MGHDK, CDR2 SYGVNS. V was pared by 8 bases and J by 4 bases, with 15 bases between. The CDR3 protein is CASEPGGRYEQYF. In DNA form, the CDR3 reads TGTGCCAGCGAACCCGGGGGGCGGTACGAGCAGTACTTC.

This clone appeared a few times. This chain uses TRBV18 with TRBJ2-3; D might be TRBD2 (6 bases). The CDR3 runs to 13 residues. Germline V lookup: CDR1 KGHSH, CDR2 LQKENI. V lost 4 bases and J 8 bases, leaving 13 bases between the germline ends. Here the CDR3 reads CASSLSEEGTQYF. DNA of the CDR3: TGTGCCAGCTCACTATCCGAGGAGGGTACGCAGTATTTT.

The gene calls are TRBV6-1 and TRBJ2-2; 9 nucleotides align to TRBD1. This CDR3 is 14 amino acids long. The V segment lost 7 bases and the J segment 7 bases; nucleotides outside the gene matches: 7. Germline V gene data show CDR1 as MNHNS and CDR2 as SASEGT. The CDR3 DNA sequence: TGTGCCAGCACGACGACAGGGGGAATCGGGGAGCTGTTTTTT. Amino acids: CASTTTGGIGELFF.

The chain joins TRBV25-1 to TRBJ1-2, with 9 nucleotides matching TRBD1. The CDR3 contains 15 residues. Germline CDR1 MGHDK, CDR2 SYGVNS. J was trimmed by 6 bases and V by 5 bases; bases with no gene match: 10. Here the CDR3 reads CASSPRTGDIHGYTF. The CDR3 DNA reads TGTGCCAGCAGTCCCCGGACAGGGGATATTCATGGCTACACCTTC.

The chain carries TRBV7-8 and TRBJ2-7; 9 bases align to TRBD2. V shed 5 bases and J 3 bases; nucleotides not matched to a gene: 2. The CDR3 sequence is 13 residues long. The germline gives CDR1 SGHVS, CDR2 FQNEAQ. The CDR3 sequence: CASSRSGSYEQYF. The CDR3 coding sequence is TGTGCCAGCAGCCGTAGCGGGAGCTACGAGCAGTACTTC.

This rearrangement joins TRBV15 to TRBJ2-1, with D possibly matching TRBD2 (5 bases). In germline, CDR1 is LNHNV, CDR2 YYDKDF (reference sequence). V lost 5 bases and J lost 2, with 22 bases in between. CDR3 length equals 18 residues. The CDR3 loop reads CATSLPGWSGKAYNEQFF. CDR3 DNA: TGTGCCACCAGCCTCCCAGGCTGGTCCGGGAAAGCCTACAATGAGCAGTTCTTC.

V usage is TRBV16 and J usage is TRBJ2-7; D is unresolved. V was shortened by 2 bases and J by 0 bases, with 5 bases between the two germline ends. The V gene's germline CDR1 is KGHSY and CDR2 FQNENV. The CDR3 totals 13 residues. DNA for the CDR3: TGTGCCAGCAGCCAAAGGGACTCCTACGAGCAGTACTTC. This sequence encodes CASSQRDSYEQYF.

CDR3 amino acids: CASTYHSIRANYGYTF. DNA for the CDR3: TGTGCCAGCACATACCACAGCATCAGAGCTAACTATGGCTACACCTTC. The chain recombines TRBV2 with TRBJ1-2; no reliable D call. The germline V and J ends were trimmed by 7 bases and 0 bases, with 18 bases remaining between them. The CDR3 contains 16 residues. Germline CDR1 is SNHLY and CDR2 is FYNNEI.

The chain joins TRBV25-1 to TRBJ1-1; no clear D. CDR3 length: 12 residues. Trimming cost V 1 base and J 4 bases, with 4 bases left between them. CDR1 is MGHDK and CDR2 is SYGVNS in the germline V gene. The CDR3 reads CASSEWSTEAFF. The CDR3 nucleotides read TGTGCCAGCAGTGAATGGAGCACTGAAGCTTTCTTT.

The V and J genes are TRBV6-5 and TRBJ2-7; 11 nucleotides match TRBD2. CDR3 length equals 13 residues. Germline V gene lookup returns CDR1 MNHEY and CDR2 SVGAGI. V lost 5 bases to trimming and J lost 3 bases; unmatched junction nucleotides: 0. The CDR3 DNA is TGTGCCAGCAGTCTAGCGGGAGGCTACGAGCAGTACTTC. Translation: CASSLAGGYEQYF.

The chain combines TRBV6-1 with TRBJ2-3; 7 nucleotides agree with TRBD2. J was trimmed by 1 base and V by 6 bases; bases with no gene match: 4. Germline V gene data show CDR1 as MNHNS and CDR2 as SASEGT. This CDR3 has 14 amino acids. DNA for the CDR3: TGTGCCAGCAGGACGGCGGGAGGCACAGATACGCAGTATTTT. It encodes CASRTAGGTDTQYF.

The chain has TRBV27 and TRBJ1-4; a possible D gene is TRBD1 (6 bases). The germline gives CDR1 MNHEY, CDR2 SMNVEV (reference sequence). With 4 bases removed from V and 8 bases from J, the gap between germline ends came to 14 bases. There are 14 residues in the CDR3. The CDR3 reads CASSSPGQGEKLFF. Here the CDR3 DNA reads TGTGCCAGCAGTTCGCCGGGACAAGGGGAAAAACTGTTTTTT. Full variable domain (rest looked up from reference TRBV27 and TRBJ1-4): EAQVTQNPRYLITVTGKKLTVTCSQNMNHEYMSWYRQDPGLGLRQIYYSMNVEVTDKGDVPEGYKVSRKEKRNFPLILESPSPNQTSLYFCASSSPGQGEKLFFGSGTQLSVL.

V and J are TRBV29-1 and TRBJ1-2; D possibly corresponds to TRBD1 (5 bases). Germline V gene data show CDR1 as SQVTM and CDR2 as ANQGSEA. Trimming shortened V by 6 bases and J by 6 bases, and 17 bases separated the two germline ends. The CDR3 covers 13 residues. Here the CDR3 reads CSVTRGYDDGYTF. The CDR3 DNA is TGCAGCGTGACAAGGGGTTATGATGATGGCTACACCTTC. The full variable domain, in which reference TRBV29-1 and TRBJ1-2 provide the parts outside the CDR3, is SAVISQKPSRDICQRGTSLTIQCQVDSQVTMMFWYRQQPGQSLTLIATANQGSEATYESGFVIDKFPISRPNLTFSTLTVSNMSPEDSSIYLCSVTRGYDDGYTFGSGTRLTVV.

The chain uses TRBV5-6 and TRBJ2-1; TRBD2 aligns across 13 bases. Germline assignment: CDR1 SGHDT and CDR2 YYEEEE. The V gene end was trimmed by 4 bases and the J gene end by 8 bases; junction bases not matched to a gene: 9. The CDR3 sequence is 16 residues long. CDR3 sequence reads: CASSRRTSGSIHEQFF. The CDR3 DNA sequence: TGTGCCAGCAGCAGAAGGACTAGCGGGAGTATCCATGAGCAGTTCTTC.

V is TRBV9 and J is TRBJ1-2, with 7 bases fitting TRBD1. CDR3 size: 13 residues. Unmatched junction bases numbered 1, after V lost 2 bases and J lost 3 bases. Per germline, CDR1 SGDLS and CDR2 YYNGEE. This CDR3 reads CASSVGQDYGYTF. CDR3 coding DNA: TGTGCCAGCAGCGTTGGACAGGACTATGGCTACACCTTC.